The rows below give T cell receptor beta chains drawn from one sample of a study of blood T cell repertoires in COVID-19. Here immunoSEQ multiplex PCR was the method, and the copy in TCRdb shows in-frame clones only, minus some. The table lists about 370,000 clones, more than 70% of them singletons. Material for sequencing was peripheral blood. Receptors originate from a woman between 25 and 40 years old with COVID-19, enrolled during active disease. Each CDR3 is given with its conserved first and last residue. The D gene is left open where the match is weak.

j_call	v_call	d_call	cdr3_nt	cdr3_aa
TRBJ1-1	TRBV5-6	-	TGTGCCAGCAGCGCCCGACAGCGCACTGAAGCTTTCTTT	CASSARQRTEAFF
TRBJ1-6	TRBV12-3/TRBV12-4	TRBD1	TGTGCCAGCAGTTCGACAGGGCTGGGGTCCCTCCACTTT	CASSSTGLGSLHF
TRBJ1-6	TRBV14	-	TGTGCCAGCAGCCAAGCGCGAGGGTATTCACCCCTCCACTTT	CASSQARGYSPLHF
TRBJ2-2	TRBV19	-	TGTGCCAGTAGTACCAGACAGAACACCGGGGAGCTGTTTTTT	CASSTRQNTGELFF
TRBJ1-5	TRBV24-1	-	TGTGCCACCAGTGACCGGTTGAGGGATCGGAATCAGCCCCAGCATTTT	CATSDRLRDRNQPQHF
TRBJ2-2	TRBV5-1	-	TGCGCCAGCAGCTTGGGCGGAATACCGAACACCGGGGAGCTGTTTTTT	CASSLGGIPNTGELFF
TRBJ2-3	TRBV6-2/TRBV6-3	TRBD2	TGTGCCAGCAGTTATTTGCTAGCGGGAGGGCCAAGCGGCACAGATACGCAGTATTTT	CASSYLLAGGPSGTDTQYF
TRBJ1-3	TRBV6-5	-	TGTGCCAGCAGTTACTCCTACAGGAGACTTTCGGACACCATATATTTT	CASSYSYRRLSDTIYF
TRBJ1-6	TRBV6-2/TRBV6-3	-	TGTGCCAGCAGTTACGAGTGGGGGCACCCGGCAGTCACCCTCCACTTT	CASSYEWGHPAVTLHF
TRBJ1-2	TRBV5-4	TRBD1	TGTGCCAGCAGCTTAAAACAGGGGGCGAAAGGCTACACCTTC	CASSLKQGAKGYTF
TRBJ2-3	TRBV7-2	TRBD2	TGTGCCAGCAGCTTAGAGGGGCGGGGGGGCGTCGATACGCAGTATTTT	CASSLEGRGGVDTQYF
TRBJ1-4	TRBV11-2	TRBD1	TGTGCCAGCAGCCCTAGGGACAGGGGGCGGGATGAAAAACTGTTTTTT	CASSPRDRGRDEKLFF
TRBJ2-7	TRBV27	TRBD1	TGTGCCAGCAGTTCTGAGACAGGGGTTTACGAGCAGTACTTC	CASSSETGVYEQYF